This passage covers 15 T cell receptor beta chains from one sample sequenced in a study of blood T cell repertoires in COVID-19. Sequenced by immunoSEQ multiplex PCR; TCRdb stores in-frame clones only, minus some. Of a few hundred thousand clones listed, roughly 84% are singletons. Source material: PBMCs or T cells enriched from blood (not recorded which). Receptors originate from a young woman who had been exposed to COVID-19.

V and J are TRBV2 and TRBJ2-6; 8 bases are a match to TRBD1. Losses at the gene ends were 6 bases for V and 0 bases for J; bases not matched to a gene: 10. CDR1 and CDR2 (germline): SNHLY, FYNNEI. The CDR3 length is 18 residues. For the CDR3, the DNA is TGTGCCAGCAGCTTCCCGGGACAGGACCTCTCTGGGGCCAACGTCCTGACTTTC. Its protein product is CASSFPGQDLSGANVLTF.

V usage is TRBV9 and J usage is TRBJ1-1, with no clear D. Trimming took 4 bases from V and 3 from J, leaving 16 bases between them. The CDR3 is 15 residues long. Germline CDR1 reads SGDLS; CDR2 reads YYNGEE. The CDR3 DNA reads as TGTGCCAGCAGCCCATACAACCGGGGAGACACTGAAGCTTTCTTT. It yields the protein CASSPYNRGDTEAFF.

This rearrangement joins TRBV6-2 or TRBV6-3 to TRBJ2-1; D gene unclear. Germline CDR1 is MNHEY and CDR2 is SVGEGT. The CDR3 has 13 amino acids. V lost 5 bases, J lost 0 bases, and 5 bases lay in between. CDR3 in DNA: TGTGCCAGCAGTGCGAGCTCCTACAATGAGCAGTTCTTC. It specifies CASSASSYNEQFF.

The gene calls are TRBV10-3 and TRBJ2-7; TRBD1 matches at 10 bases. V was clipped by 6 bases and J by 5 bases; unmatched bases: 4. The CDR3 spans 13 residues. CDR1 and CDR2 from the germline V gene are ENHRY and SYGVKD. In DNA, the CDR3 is TGTGCCATCAGGGGACAGGGGCACAACGAGCAGTACTTC. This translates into CAIRGQGHNEQYF.

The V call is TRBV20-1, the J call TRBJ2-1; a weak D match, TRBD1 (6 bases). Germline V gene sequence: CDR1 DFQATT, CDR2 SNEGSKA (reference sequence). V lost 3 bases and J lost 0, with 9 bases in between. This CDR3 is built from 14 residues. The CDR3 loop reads CSASWDTSYNEQFF. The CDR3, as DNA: TGCAGTGCTAGTTGGGACACCTCCTACAATGAGCAGTTCTTC.

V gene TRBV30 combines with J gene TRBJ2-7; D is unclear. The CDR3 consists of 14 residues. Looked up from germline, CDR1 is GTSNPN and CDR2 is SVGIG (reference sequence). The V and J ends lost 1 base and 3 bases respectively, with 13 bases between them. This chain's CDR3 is CAWSDSLPHYEQYF. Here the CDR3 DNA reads TGTGCCTGGAGTGACAGTCTCCCCCACTACGAGCAGTACTTC.

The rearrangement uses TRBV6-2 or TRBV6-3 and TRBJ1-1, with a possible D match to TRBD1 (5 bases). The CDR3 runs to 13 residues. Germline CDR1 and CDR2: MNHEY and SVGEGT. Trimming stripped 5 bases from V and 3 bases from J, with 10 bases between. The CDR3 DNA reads TGTGCCAGCAGTAGGGGAGGGGACACTGAAGCTTTCTTT. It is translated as CASSRGGDTEAFF.

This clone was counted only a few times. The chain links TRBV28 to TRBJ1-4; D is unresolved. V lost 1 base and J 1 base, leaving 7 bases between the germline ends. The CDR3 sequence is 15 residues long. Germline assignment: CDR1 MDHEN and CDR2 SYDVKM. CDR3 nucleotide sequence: TGTGCCAGCAGTTTATCGGGAGGAACTAATGAAAAACTGTTTTTT. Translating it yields CASSLSGGTNEKLFF. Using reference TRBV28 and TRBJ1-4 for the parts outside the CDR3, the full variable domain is DVKVTQSSRYLVKRTGEKVFLECVQDMDHENMFWYRQDPGLGLRLIYFSYDVKMKEKGDIPEGYSVSREKKERFSLILESASTNQTSMYLCASSLSGGTNEKLFFGSGTQLSVL.

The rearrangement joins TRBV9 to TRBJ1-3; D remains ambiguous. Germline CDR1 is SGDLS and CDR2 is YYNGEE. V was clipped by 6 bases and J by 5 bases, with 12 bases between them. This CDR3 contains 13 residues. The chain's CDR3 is CASKPNARNTIYF. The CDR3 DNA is TGTGCCAGCAAACCAAACGCTAGAAACACCATATATTTT.

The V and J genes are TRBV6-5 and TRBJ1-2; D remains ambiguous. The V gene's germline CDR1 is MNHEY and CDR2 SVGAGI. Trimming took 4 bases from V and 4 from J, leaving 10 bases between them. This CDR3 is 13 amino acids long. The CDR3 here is CASSFDQAYGYTF. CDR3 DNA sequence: TGTGCCAGCAGTTTCGACCAGGCCTATGGCTACACCTTC.

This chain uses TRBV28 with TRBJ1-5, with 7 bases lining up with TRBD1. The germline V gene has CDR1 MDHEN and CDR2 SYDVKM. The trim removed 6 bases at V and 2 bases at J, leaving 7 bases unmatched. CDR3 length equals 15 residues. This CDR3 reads CASSYDRARNQPQHF. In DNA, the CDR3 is TGTGCCAGCAGCTACGACAGGGCCCGCAATCAGCCCCAGCATTTT.

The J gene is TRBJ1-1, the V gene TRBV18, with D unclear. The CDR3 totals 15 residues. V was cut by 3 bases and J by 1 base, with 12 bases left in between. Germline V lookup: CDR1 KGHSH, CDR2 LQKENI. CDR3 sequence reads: CASSPSSDSNTEAFF. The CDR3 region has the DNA TGTGCCAGCTCACCTTCGTCAGATTCGAACACTGAAGCTTTCTTT. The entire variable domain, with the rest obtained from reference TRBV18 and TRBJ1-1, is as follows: NAGVMQNPRHLVRRRGQEARLRCSPMKGHSHVYWYRQLPEEGLKFMVYLQKENIIDESGMPKERFSAEFPKEGPSILRIQQVVRGDSAAYFCASSPSSDSNTEAFFGQGTRLTVV.

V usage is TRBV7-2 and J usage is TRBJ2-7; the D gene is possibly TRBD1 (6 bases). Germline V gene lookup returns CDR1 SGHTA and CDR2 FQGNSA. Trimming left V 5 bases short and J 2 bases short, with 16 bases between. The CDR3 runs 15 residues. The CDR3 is CASSLRTATPYEQYF. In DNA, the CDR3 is TGTGCCAGCAGCCTCCGGACAGCAACCCCCTACGAGCAGTACTTC.

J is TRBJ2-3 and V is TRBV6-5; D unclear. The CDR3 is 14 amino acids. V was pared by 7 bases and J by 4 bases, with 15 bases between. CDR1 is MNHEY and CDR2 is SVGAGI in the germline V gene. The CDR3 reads CASNSPPGPDTQYF. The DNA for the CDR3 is TGTGCCAGCAATTCCCCTCCAGGCCCAGATACGCAGTATTTT.

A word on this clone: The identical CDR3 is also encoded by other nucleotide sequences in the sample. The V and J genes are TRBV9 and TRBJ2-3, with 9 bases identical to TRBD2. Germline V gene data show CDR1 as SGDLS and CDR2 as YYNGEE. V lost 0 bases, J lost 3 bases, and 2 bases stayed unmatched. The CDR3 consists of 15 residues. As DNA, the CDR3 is TGTGCCAGCAGCGTAGGACTAGCGGATACAGATACGCAGTATTTT. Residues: CASSVGLADTDTQYF.